The clone carrying this TCR beta chain was recorded once. TCRdb's table, derived via immunoSEQ multiplex PCR, lists solely in-frame clones and lacks some. The data show more than 30,000 clones, 88% seen once. The sample originates from a study of PD-1 blockade in classical Hodgkin lymphoma. Relapses following autologous stem cell transplantation were seen in all patients, with brentuximab vedotin exposure varying. This sequence was found in a human donor with classical Hodgkin lymphoma. Specimen: peripheral blood mononuclear cells (PBMCs), collected before the second cycle of nivolumab.

The CDR3 nucleotides are TGTGCCAGCAGCTTGGAAGGACTAGCGGGAGTAAAGCAGTACTTC. Translation gives CASSLEGLAGVKQYF. The V gene is TRBV5-4, the J gene TRBJ2-5; 13 nucleotides align to TRBD2. The germline V gene has CDR1 SGHNT and CDR2 YYREEE (reference sequence). The CDR3 loop spans 15 amino acids. With V trimmed by 0 bases and J by 11 bases, 7 bases remained unmatched.